This entry features one TCR beta chain sequence. No antigen is known for it. No qualities accompany the bases; no much larger clone lies one base away. This sample is drawn from a study of blood T cell repertoires in COVID-19 (dated by TCRdb to the early 2020s). Study-wide context: Samples from collaborators originated in the United States, Italy and Spain and spanned both the acute and convalescent phases of COVID-19. Samples came from the ongoing ImmuneRACE study (first 160 participants) plus 1,254 subjects from 6 global collaborators. A freely available public database, intended as a resource for researchers studying the immune response to SARS-CoV-2, is where the repertoires were released. The material from the prospective study consisted of cDNA or gDNA derived from T cells, B-cell-depleted T cells, or PBMCs. The sample metadata nearly always contained a de-identified subject ID, COVID-19 status, age in years and sex. Deeply sampled blood TCRbeta repertoires from subjects exposed to, actively infected with, or recovered from COVID-19 were included in the dataset. Where available, HLA class I and class II types were obtained from metadata supplied by the sample provider rather than from assay-based typing.

Study-level results and caveats: How much clinical and demographic metadata was included differed by source and by participant, and the metadata was provided uncurated.

Participants in the prospective study were aged about 18 to 89 years, lived in about two dozen United States geographic areas, and enrolled through a virtual design. To assign participants to cohorts, the prospective study relied on clinical history that participants themselves reported in a screening survey and a study questionnaire. Recovered participants in ImmuneRACE Cohort 3 were defined as having two consecutive negative NP/OP PCR tests, clearance from a healthcare professional, or resolution of symptoms. In the prospective study, whole blood, serum and a nasopharyngeal or oropharyngeal swab were collected from each participant by mobile phlebotomists. Over an approximately 2-month period, participants in the prospective study had the option of providing additional blood draws and questionnaires. Before DNA extraction, blood samples from the prospective study were shipped at room temperature or frozen.

TCRbeta CDR3 regions were amplified from genomic DNA by means of the immunoSEQ Assay, a bias-controlled multiplex PCR. As for the original processing: The number of nucleated cells in each sample was estimated from the amplification of reference gene primers within the assay. To quantify the absolute abundance of each unique TCRbeta CDR3 rearrangement, sequence reads were collapsed and filtered. For each sample, productive Simpson clonality was calculated by taking the square root of Simpson's diversity index across productive rearrangements. What TCRdb holds here is the immuneACCESS table cut down to in-frame rearrangements. Part of the clones is not present; checked against another copy, under half of the missing clones reflect an unresolved V gene, and the others are unexplained. That table furnishes V, J and clone size, whereas the DNA furnished D and trimming. In this sample the table shows 300,000 to 450,000 clones, around 91% of which occur a single time. The ten most abundant clones make up around 1% of the sample.

Inclusive of the bounding cysteine and phenylalanine, the CDR3 is 12 residues long. Only the CDR3 DNA is retained, 36 bases long and in frame from the first base. Trimming takes 5 bases from V and 4 bases from J, and the germline ends sit 9 bases apart. In the germline V gene (reference sequence), CDR1 corresponds to LNHDA and CDR2 to SQIVND. Sequenced: PBMCs or T cells enriched from blood (not recorded which). The chain employs TRBV19 and TRBJ2-7; TRBD1 is possibly the D segment (5 matching bases). The clonotype originates from a man between 18 and 29 years old who had recovered from COVID-19. The CDR3 reads CASSLSGYEQYF. The nucleotide sequence reads TGTGCCAGTAGTCTATCAGGGTACGAGCAGTACTTC.